This T cell receptor beta chain was captured in a study of CD8 T cells in ankylosing spondylitis (dated by TCRdb to 2017 to 2019). Regarding the study in general: The study set out to find disease-linked TCR variants by profiling T cell receptor beta repertoires in ankylosing spondylitis patients and healthy donors. Peripheral blood was sampled, and synovial fluid was also collected from ankylosing spondylitis patients. In total, the full study cohort was made up of some 110 healthy donors and approximately 24 ankylosing spondylitis patients. What the authors observed across the whole study: Blood from ankylosing spondylitis patients appeared to be characterized by a TCR beta motif composed of roughly eight highly homologous amino acid variants. In peripheral blood, the disease-linked clones were found at relatively low frequencies and had a CD8+ phenotype. Some motif variants were previously reported in synovial fluid and blood of reactive arthritis patients, suggesting common disease-initiation mechanisms. The disease-linked clones were reported as significantly enriched in matched synovial fluid samples from ankylosing spondylitis patients.

Sequencing instrument: Illumina HiSeq 2500. Quantitative 5'-RACE with molecular barcodes was used to prepare TCR beta libraries. On the study's bioinformatics: To identify disease-linked TCR variants, a new computational method was used, one built on a probabilistic model of VDJ rearrangement. TCRdb's own reprocessing of the public reads used fastp at Q25 and MiXCR and kept productive beta chains. Each CDR3 protein appears once, grouped with its most common genes and DNA. Clone size and V and J calls follow TCRdb, not the original study. For this sample the table gives about 140,000 distinct CDR3 sequences, of which 7% to 8% were detected only once. The ten biggest clones cover 12% of the sample. CDR1 and CDR2 are read off the germline V gene (reference sequence) as GTSNPN and SVGIG. V and J lose 3 bases and 7 bases, and a span of 13 bases separates them. The CDR3, from cysteine to phenylalanine, totals 13 residues. Only the CDR3 DNA is retained, 39 bases long and in frame from the first base.

This clonotype was detected a few times. Its target antigen remains unknown. No qualities accompany the bases; no much larger clone lies one base away. The TCR comes from a female donor with ankylosing spondylitis or in good health (not recorded which). The sequence is built from TRBV30 and TRBJ1-5; the D region possibly corresponds to TRBD1 (6 bases align). Sequenced material: blood, either unsorted or a sorted T cell fraction (not recorded which). The DNA reads as follows: TGTGCCTGGAGCCAGGGGACAATGCAGCCCCAGCATTTT. This sequence encodes CAWSQGTMQPQHF.